The 18 T cell receptor beta chains below come from one sample, sequenced in a study of cytomegalovirus exposure and HLA in healthy donors. 60 Vbeta and 13 Jbeta primers were used in PCR. Repertoires were generated with immunoSEQ multiplex PCR, while TCRdb's copy carries only in-frame clones and drops some. The data hold 190,000 or so clones, with about 81% observed a single time. The specimen was PBMCs. Receptors were obtained from a woman aged 45 to 65 in good health and CMV-seropositive.

V and J are TRBV2 and TRBJ2-7, with 14 positions matching TRBD2. Germline V lookup: CDR1 SNHLY, CDR2 FYNNEI. With V trimmed by 4 bases and J by 6 bases, 8 bases remained unmatched. This CDR3 spans 16 amino acids. In DNA, the CDR3 is TGTGCCAGCAGTGTTTGGGGACTAGCGGGAGATGGCGAGCAGTACTTC. It codes for CASSVWGLAGDGEQYF.

This rearrangement joins TRBV6-1 to TRBJ2-5; no clear D. This CDR3 has 13 amino acids. Trimming removed 2 bases from V and 2 bases from J, with 6 bases in between. Germline V gene lookup returns CDR1 MNHNS and CDR2 SASEGT. CDR3 nucleotide sequence: TGTGCCAGCAGTGAATGGCAGCAAGAGACCCAGTACTTC. This encodes CASSEWQQETQYF.

This clone was seen once. The J gene is TRBJ2-5, the V gene TRBV4-1; TRBD1 matches 7 bases. The DNA end favors TRBJ2-7, so the J call may be wrong. Germline V gene lookup returns CDR1 MGHRA and CDR2 YSYEKL. This CDR3 is built from 17 residues. The CDR3 sequence is CASSQVTTGAPGYEQYF. As DNA, the CDR3 is TGCGCCAGCAGCCAAGTGACAACAGGGGCGCCAGGCTACGAGCAGTACTTC.

The gene calls are TRBV5-6 and TRBJ2-1, with TRBD2 identical over 10 bases. The J segment lost 6 bases and the V segment lost 0 bases, leaving 9 bases of the junction unmatched. The CDR3 length is 17 residues. Germline CDR1 SGHDT, CDR2 YYEEEE. The DNA for the CDR3 is TGTGCCAGCAGCTTGGGGGCTCTAGCGGGAGCTGGCAATGAGCAGTTCTTC. This codes for CASSLGALAGAGNEQFF.

The chain couples TRBV10-3 to TRBJ2-3; 13 positions match TRBD2. The CDR3 consists of 17 residues. The V gene end was trimmed by 4 bases and the J gene end by 2 bases; junction bases not matched to a gene: 6. Germline values: CDR1 ENHRY, CDR2 SYGVKD. CDR3 amino acids: CAISARTSGRDTDTQYF. The CDR3 DNA is TGTGCCATCAGTGCGAGGACTAGCGGGAGAGACACAGATACGCAGTATTTT.

The rearrangement joins TRBV18 to TRBJ2-7, with TRBD1 identical over 11 bases. From germline, CDR1 is KGHSH and CDR2 LQKENI. The CDR3 is made up of 14 amino acids. With V trimmed by 3 bases and J by 6 bases, 4 bases remained unmatched. CDR3 DNA sequence: TGTGCCAGCTCACCCGGACAGGGGGCCTCCGAGCAGTACTTC. This sequence encodes CASSPGQGASEQYF.

The V and J genes are TRBV7-8 and TRBJ1-6, with 9 bases that match TRBD1. Per germline, CDR1 SGHVS and CDR2 FQNEAQ. With V trimmed by 3 bases and J by 10 bases, 7 bases remained unmatched. This CDR3 has 15 residues. The CDR3 sequence is CASSLVTGGASPLHF. The CDR3 DNA reads as TGTGCCAGCAGCTTGGTTACAGGGGGCGCCTCACCCCTCCACTTT.

On this clone: Other DNA sequences in this sample translate to the same CDR3. The chain joins TRBV7-9 to TRBJ2-5; 7 bases agree with TRBD1. Germline CDR1 and CDR2: SEHNR and FQNEAQ (reference sequence). J lost 5 bases, V lost 1 base, and 7 bases had no gene match. CDR3 length equals 15 residues. In DNA form, the CDR3 reads TGTGCCAGCAGCTTAGTGGGTAGGGGGCCGGAGACCCAGTACTTC. It yields the protein CASSLVGRGPETQYF. Variable domain in full (rest from reference TRBV7-9 and TRBJ2-5): DTGVSQNPRHKITKRGQNVTFRCDPISEHNRLYWYRQTLGQGPEFLTYFQNEAQLEKSRLLSDRFSAERPKGSFSTLEIQRTEQGDSAMYLCASSLVGRGPETQYFGPGTRLLVL.

The V call is TRBV18, the J call TRBJ1-2, with TRBD1 identical over 9 bases. The ends lost 4 bases at V and 1 base at J; junction bases unmatched: 4. CDR1 is KGHSH and CDR2 is LQKENI in the germline V gene. The length of the CDR3 is 15 residues. The CDR3 loop reads CASSLGQGFNYGYTF. CDR3 in DNA: TGTGCCAGCTCACTGGGACAGGGCTTTAACTATGGCTACACCTTC.

The V gene is TRBV18, the J gene TRBJ1-4; a possible D gene is TRBD1 (5 bases). The germline CDR1 and CDR2 sequences are KGHSH and LQKENI. V lost 6 bases and J lost 6, with 14 bases in between. This CDR3 comprises 14 residues. The CDR3 sequence is CASSWARADEKLFF. The CDR3 nucleotides read TGTGCCAGCTCCTGGGCCAGGGCGGATGAAAAACTGTTTTTT.

This chain joins TRBV5-1 and TRBJ1-5; 7 bases align to TRBD1. The CDR3 spans 14 residues. J gave up 4 bases and V 2 bases, and 3 bases lay outside the gene matches. Germline CDR1 reads SGHRS; CDR2 reads YFSETQ. The CDR3 loop is CASSFGTENQPQHF. The CDR3 nucleotides read TGCGCCAGCAGCTTCGGGACAGAAAATCAGCCCCAGCATTTT.

This chain joins TRBV6-5 and TRBJ2-1, with TRBD2 matching over 7 bases. Germline loops: CDR1 MNHEY, CDR2 SVGAGI. There are 15 residues in the CDR3. V was pared by 6 bases and J by 4 bases, with 9 bases of the junction left unmatched. Written as DNA, the CDR3 is TGTGCCAGCAGGGTGGCTAGCGGAGTATACAATGAGCAGTTCTTC. It specifies CASRVASGVYNEQFF.

This chain joins TRBV5-8 and TRBJ1-6; perhaps TRBD1 as D (6 bases). Germline V gene data show CDR1 as SGHTS and CDR2 as YDEGEE. Trimming pared 4 bases from V and 3 bases from J, leaving 11 bases between. CDR3 length: 15 amino acids. The CDR3 sequence is CASSKPGVYNSPLHF. CDR3 sequence (DNA): TGTGCCAGCAGCAAGCCAGGGGTCTATAATTCACCCCTCCACTTT.

The chain employs TRBV18 and TRBJ2-2; 7 bases are shared with TRBD1. Trimming cost V 6 bases and J 3 bases; bases outside gene matches: 7. This CDR3 contains 15 residues. The germline V gene has CDR1 KGHSH and CDR2 LQKENI. CDR3 nucleotides: TGTGCCAGCTCTTCGACAGGGAAGTACACCGGGGAGCTGTTTTTT. This gives the protein CASSSTGKYTGELFF.

The chain links TRBV15 to TRBJ2-7, with TRBD2 matching over 12 bases. Germline lookup yields CDR1 LNHNV and CDR2 YYDKDF (reference sequence). V was clipped by 3 bases and J by 7 bases; unmatched bases: 7. This CDR3 has 15 residues. CDR3 sequence: CATSRTSGSSEEQYF. In nucleotides, the CDR3 is TGTGCCACCAGCAGGACTAGCGGGAGTTCGGAAGAGCAGTACTTC.

The V call is TRBV5-1, the J call TRBJ2-5, with D uncertain. The CDR3 sequence is 15 residues long. Per the germline V gene, CDR1 is SGHRS and CDR2 is YFSETQ. The V end lost 0 bases, the J end lost 5 bases, and 14 bases lay between the germline ends. CDR3 DNA sequence: TGCGCCAGCAGCTTGGCCCCAGGATCTGGGGAGACCCAGTACTTC. Its translation is CASSLAPGSGETQYF.

The chain links TRBV4-3 to TRBJ1-1, with D possibly matching TRBD1 (6 bases). The V gene's germline CDR1 is LGHNA and CDR2 YSLEER. The CDR3 is 15 residues long. Trimming took 2 bases from V and 0 from J, leaving 10 bases between them. CDR3 sequence (DNA): TGCGCCAGCAGCCAATCCGGACAGTTGAACACTGAAGCTTTCTTT. This translates into CASSQSGQLNTEAFF.

This chain uses TRBV7-9 with TRBJ2-7, with 7 positions matching TRBD1. The CDR3 covers 14 residues. The germline gives CDR1 SEHNR, CDR2 FQNEAQ (reference sequence). V was clipped by 1 base and J by 3 bases; unmatched bases: 3. CDR3 in amino acids: CASSLEGTVYEQYF. In DNA, the CDR3 is TGTGCCAGCAGCTTAGAAGGGACAGTCTACGAGCAGTACTTC.